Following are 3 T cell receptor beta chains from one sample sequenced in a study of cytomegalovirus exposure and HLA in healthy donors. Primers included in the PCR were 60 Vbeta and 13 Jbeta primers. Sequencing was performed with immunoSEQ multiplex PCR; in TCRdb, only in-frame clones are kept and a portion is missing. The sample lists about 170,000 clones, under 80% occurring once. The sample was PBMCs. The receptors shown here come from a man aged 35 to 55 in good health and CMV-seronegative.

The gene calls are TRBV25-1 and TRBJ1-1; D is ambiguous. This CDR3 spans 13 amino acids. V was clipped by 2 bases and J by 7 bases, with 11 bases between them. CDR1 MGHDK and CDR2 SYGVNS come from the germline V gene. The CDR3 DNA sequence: TGTGCCAGCAGTGAACCAGTGAGGAGTGAAGCTTTCTTT. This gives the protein CASSEPVRSEAFF.

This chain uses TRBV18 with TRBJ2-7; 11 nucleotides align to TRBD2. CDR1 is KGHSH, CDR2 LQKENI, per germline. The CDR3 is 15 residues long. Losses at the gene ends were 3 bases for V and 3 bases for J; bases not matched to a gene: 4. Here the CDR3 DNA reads TGTGCCAGCTCACCGACTAGCGGGGACCTCTACGAGCAGTACTTC. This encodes CASSPTSGDLYEQYF.

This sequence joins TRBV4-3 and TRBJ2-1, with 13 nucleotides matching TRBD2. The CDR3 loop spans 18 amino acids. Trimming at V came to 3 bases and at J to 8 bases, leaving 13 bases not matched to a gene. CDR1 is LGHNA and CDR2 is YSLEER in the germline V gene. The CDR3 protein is CASSQSITSGRGNDEQFF. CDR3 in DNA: TGCGCCAGCAGCCAGTCCATTACTAGCGGGAGGGGGAATGATGAGCAGTTCTTC.